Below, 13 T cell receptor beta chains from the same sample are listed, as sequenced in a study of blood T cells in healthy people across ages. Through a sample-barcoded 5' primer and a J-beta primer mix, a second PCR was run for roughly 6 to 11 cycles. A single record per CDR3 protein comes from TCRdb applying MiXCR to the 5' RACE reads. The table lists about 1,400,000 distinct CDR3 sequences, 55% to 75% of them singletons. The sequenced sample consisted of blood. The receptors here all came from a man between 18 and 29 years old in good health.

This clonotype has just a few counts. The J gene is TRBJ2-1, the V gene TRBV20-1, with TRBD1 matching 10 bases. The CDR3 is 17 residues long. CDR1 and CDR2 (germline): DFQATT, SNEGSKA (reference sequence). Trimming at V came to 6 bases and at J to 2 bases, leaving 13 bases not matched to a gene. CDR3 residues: CSAGGVSDRGAYNEQFF. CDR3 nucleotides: TGCAGTGCAGGGGGGGTGTCGGACAGGGGGGCCTACAATGAGCAGTTCTTC.

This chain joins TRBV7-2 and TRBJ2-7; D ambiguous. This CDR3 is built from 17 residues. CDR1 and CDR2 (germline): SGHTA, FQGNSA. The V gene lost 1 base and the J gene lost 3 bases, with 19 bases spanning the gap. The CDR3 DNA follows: TGTGCCAGCAGCTTAGTAGAAGCACGAATCCCACTCTACGAGCAGTACTTC. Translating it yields CASSLVEARIPLYEQYF.

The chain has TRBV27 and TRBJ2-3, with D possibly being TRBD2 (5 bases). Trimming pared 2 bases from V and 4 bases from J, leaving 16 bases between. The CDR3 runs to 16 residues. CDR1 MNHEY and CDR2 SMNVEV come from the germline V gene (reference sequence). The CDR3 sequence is CASSLRGYDPPDTQYF. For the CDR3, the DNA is TGTGCCAGCAGTTTACGGGGTTACGATCCCCCAGATACGCAGTATTTT.

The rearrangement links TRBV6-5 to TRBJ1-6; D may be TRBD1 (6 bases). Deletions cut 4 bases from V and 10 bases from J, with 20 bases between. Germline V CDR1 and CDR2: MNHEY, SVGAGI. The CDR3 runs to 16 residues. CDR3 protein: CASSSPEQGGVSPLHF. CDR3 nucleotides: TGTGCCAGCAGTTCCCCTGAACAGGGAGGAGTGTCACCCCTCCACTTT.

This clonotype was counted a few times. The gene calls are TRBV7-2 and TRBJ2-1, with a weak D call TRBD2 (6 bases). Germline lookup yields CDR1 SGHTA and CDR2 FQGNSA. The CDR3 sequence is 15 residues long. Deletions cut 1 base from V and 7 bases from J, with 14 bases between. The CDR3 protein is CASSLVGGTGNEQFF. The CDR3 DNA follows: TGTGCCAGCAGCTTAGTCGGGGGAACGGGGAATGAGCAGTTCTTC.

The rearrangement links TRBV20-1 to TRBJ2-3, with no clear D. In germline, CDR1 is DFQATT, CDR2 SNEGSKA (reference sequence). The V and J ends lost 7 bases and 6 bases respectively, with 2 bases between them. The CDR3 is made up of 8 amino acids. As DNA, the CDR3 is TGCAGTGTGGATACGCAGTATTTT. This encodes CSVDTQYF.

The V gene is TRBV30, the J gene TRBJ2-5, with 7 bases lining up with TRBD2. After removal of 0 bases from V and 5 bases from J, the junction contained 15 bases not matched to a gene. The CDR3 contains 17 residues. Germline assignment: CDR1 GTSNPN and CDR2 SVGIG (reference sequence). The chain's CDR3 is CAWSVFASGAGVETQYF. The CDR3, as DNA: TGTGCCTGGAGTGTTTTTGCTAGCGGAGCTGGCGTGGAGACCCAGTACTTC.

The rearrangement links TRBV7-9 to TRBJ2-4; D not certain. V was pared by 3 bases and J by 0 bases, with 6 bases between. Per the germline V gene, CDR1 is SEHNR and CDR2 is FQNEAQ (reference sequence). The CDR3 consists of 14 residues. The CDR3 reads CASSLDVAKNIQYF. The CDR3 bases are TGTGCCAGCAGCTTGGATGTAGCCAAAAACATTCAGTACTTC.

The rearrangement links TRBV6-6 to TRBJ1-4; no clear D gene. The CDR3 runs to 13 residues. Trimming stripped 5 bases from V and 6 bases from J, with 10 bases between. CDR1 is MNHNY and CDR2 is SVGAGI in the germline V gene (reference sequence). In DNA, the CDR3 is TGTGCCAGCAGTGTATTCGGGGATGAAAAACTGTTTTTT. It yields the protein CASSVFGDEKLFF.

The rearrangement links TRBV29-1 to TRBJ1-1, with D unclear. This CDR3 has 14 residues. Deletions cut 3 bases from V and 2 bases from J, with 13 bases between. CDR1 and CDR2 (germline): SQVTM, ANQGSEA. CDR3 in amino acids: CSVEVRQRNTEAFF. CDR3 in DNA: TGCAGCGTTGAGGTGAGACAAAGAAACACTGAAGCTTTCTTT.

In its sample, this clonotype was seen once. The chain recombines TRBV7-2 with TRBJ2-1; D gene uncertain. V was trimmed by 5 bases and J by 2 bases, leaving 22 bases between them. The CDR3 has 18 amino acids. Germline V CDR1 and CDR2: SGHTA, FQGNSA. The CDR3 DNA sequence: TGTGCCAGCAGCCACCGGGTTTGGCAACGTCCTACCTACAATGAGCAGTTCTTC. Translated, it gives CASSHRVWQRPTYNEQFF.

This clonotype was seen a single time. CDR3 amino acids: CASSRNTGPGANYGYTF. In DNA, the CDR3 is TGTGCCAGCAGTCGGAACACAGGGCCGGGAGCTAACTATGGCTACACCTTC. The V and J genes are TRBV6-2 or TRBV6-3 and TRBJ1-2; tentatively, D is TRBD1 (6 bases). Trimming removed 5 bases at V and 0 bases at J, with 19 bases between. Per the germline V gene, CDR1 is MNHEY and CDR2 is SVGEGT. This CDR3 region has 17 residues.

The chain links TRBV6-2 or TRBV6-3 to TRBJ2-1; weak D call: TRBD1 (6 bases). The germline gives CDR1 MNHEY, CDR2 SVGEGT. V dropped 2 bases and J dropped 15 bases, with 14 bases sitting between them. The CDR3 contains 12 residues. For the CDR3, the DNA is TGTGCCAGCAGTTACGGATCTCAGGGGTGGTTCTTC. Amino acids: CASSYGSQGWFF.